The 14 T cell receptor beta chains listed next were all sequenced from one sample in a study of tumor-infiltrating lymphocytes in localized non-small cell lung cancer. Sequenced by immunoSEQ multiplex PCR; TCRdb stores in-frame clones only, minus some. The sample contains about 15,000 clones, about two thirds of which appear only once. Sequenced: uninvolved lung tissue not adjacent to the tumor. These receptor sequences come from a human donor with non-small cell lung cancer.

The chain uses TRBV2 and TRBJ1-4; D is unclear. The CDR3 length is 14 residues. CDR1 is SNHLY, CDR2 FYNNEI, per germline. V lost 3 bases and J 7 bases, leaving 12 bases between the germline ends. The CDR3 nucleotides are TGTGCCAGCAGTGAGCGTGTGGCGGCTGAAAAACTGTTTTTT. Translated, it gives CASSERVAAEKLFF.

V gene TRBV27 combines with J gene TRBJ1-5, with D uncertain. Trimming removed 2 bases from V and 2 bases from J, with 7 bases in between. The CDR3 runs 14 residues. From germline, CDR1 is MNHEY and CDR2 SMNVEV (reference sequence). CDR3 DNA: TGTGCCAGCAGTTTAGGGTATGGCAATCAGCCCCAGCATTTT. Amino acid sequence: CASSLGYGNQPQHF.

As to this clone: Other DNA sequences from this sample encode an identical CDR3 as well. This chain joins TRBV5-8 and TRBJ1-5; unclear D gene. Germline V gene sequence: CDR1 SGHTS, CDR2 YDEGEE. The CDR3 runs 14 residues. Deletions cut 1 base from V and 2 bases from J, with 7 bases between. The CDR3 DNA sequence: TGTGCCAGCAGCTTGCTCCAGGGCAATCAGCCCCAGCATTTT. Translation gives CASSLLQGNQPQHF.

This clone has just a few counts. The chain couples TRBV6-5 to TRBJ1-6, with a tentative D call TRBD1 (5 bases). The germline CDR1 and CDR2 sequences are MNHEY and SVGAGI. This CDR3 is 16 amino acids long. V was shortened by 3 bases and J by 7 bases, with 16 bases between the two germline ends. The CDR3 bases are TGTGCCAGCAGTTATCGGGGCGTAAGGGGAAATTCACCCCTCCACTTT. Protein product: CASSYRGVRGNSPLHF.

This clone was observed a few times. The rearrangement uses TRBV6-1 and TRBJ1-5; unclear D gene. Germline values: CDR1 MNHNS, CDR2 SASEGT. The CDR3 covers 15 residues. V lost 0 bases and J 6 bases, leaving 12 bases between the germline ends. DNA for the CDR3: TGTGCCAGCAGTGAAGCTTTAGGAGGGTTTCAGCCCCAGCATTTT. Translation gives CASSEALGGFQPQHF.

The chain joins TRBV27 to TRBJ1-2; D possibly corresponds to TRBD1 (5 bases). Trimming removed 5 bases from V and 7 bases from J, with 11 bases in between. This CDR3 comprises 12 residues. The germline gives CDR1 MNHEY, CDR2 SMNVEV (reference sequence). The CDR3 loop is CASSPQGGGYTF. CDR3 coding DNA: TGTGCCAGCAGTCCGCAGGGAGGTGGCTACACCTTC.

This clone was observed a few times. This chain links TRBV5-1 with TRBJ1-2; D call uncertain. V was cut by 4 bases and J by 7 bases, with 11 bases left in between. The CDR3 consists of 12 residues. Germline loops: CDR1 SGHRS, CDR2 YFSETQ. Here the CDR3 reads CASSASLGGYTF. CDR3 nucleotide sequence: TGCGCCAGCAGCGCGAGTCTCGGTGGCTACACCTTC. The whole variable domain, remainder taken from reference TRBV5-1 and TRBJ1-2, is KAGVTQTPRYLIKTRGQQVTLSCSPISGHRSVSWYQQTPGQGLQFLFEYFSETQRNKGNFPGRFSGRQFSNSRSEMNVSTLELGDSALYLCASSASLGGYTFGSGTRLTVV.

This sequence joins TRBV7-8 and TRBJ1-2; tentatively, D is TRBD1 (6 bases). This CDR3 region has 16 residues. Germline V gene lookup returns CDR1 SGHVS and CDR2 FQNEAQ. Trimming removed 1 base from V and 1 base from J, with 13 bases in between. CDR3 coding DNA: TGTGCCAGCAGCTTAGGGGGGCGAAATAGTAACTATGGCTACACCTTC. It is translated as CASSLGGRNSNYGYTF. Based on the CDR3 plus reference TRBV7-8 and TRBJ1-2, the full variable domain is GAGVSQSPRYKVAKRGQDVALRCDPISGHVSLFWYQQALGQGPEFLTYFQNEAQLDKSGLPSDRFFAERPEGSVSTLKIQRTQQEDSAVYLCASSLGGRNSNYGYTFGSGTRLTVV.

This clone is large (0.1 to 1%) within its sample. The chain is built from TRBV7-3 and TRBJ2-1, with D tentatively TRBD1 (5 bases). Germline loops: CDR1 SGHTA, CDR2 FQGTGA. The CDR3 runs to 15 residues. Trimming left V 2 bases short and J 1 base short, with 9 bases between. Here the CDR3 reads CASSLAKGSYNEQFF. The CDR3 region has the DNA TGTGCCAGCAGCTTAGCCAAGGGGTCCTACAATGAGCAGTTCTTC.

V usage is TRBV2 and J usage is TRBJ2-7; D possibly corresponds to TRBD2 (7 bases). The CDR3 runs to 13 residues. The V gene lost 8 bases and the J gene lost 5 bases, with 16 bases spanning the gap. CDR1 is SNHLY and CDR2 is FYNNEI in the germline V gene. CDR3 DNA sequence: TGTGCCAGCGGGAGGGGGGCCTGGGACGAGCAGTACTTC. It translates to CASGRGAWDEQYF.

This clone was found once. The chain recombines TRBV30 with TRBJ1-2; the match to TRBD1 covers 7 bases. From germline, CDR1 is GTSNPN and CDR2 SVGIG (reference sequence). CDR3 length: 13 residues. V lost 6 bases, J lost 6 bases, and 10 bases stayed unmatched. This chain's CDR3 is CACSTTGFDGYTF. In DNA form, the CDR3 reads TGTGCCTGCTCTACGACAGGGTTTGATGGCTACACCTTC.

The J gene is TRBJ2-2, the V gene TRBV5-6; D might be TRBD1 or TRBD2, each matching 6 bases. Per germline, CDR1 SGHDT and CDR2 YYEEEE. V lost 3 bases to trimming and J lost 7 bases, with 16 bases between them. This CDR3 comprises 15 residues. Here the CDR3 DNA reads TGTGCCAGCAGCTGGGACACCGGGGGTCACGGGGAGCTGTTTTTT. Translating gives CASSWDTGGHGELFF.

The rearrangement joins TRBV4-1 to TRBJ2-6; no clear D. In germline, CDR1 is MGHRA, CDR2 YSYEKL. The CDR3 has 17 amino acids. The germline V and J ends were trimmed by 1 base and 0 bases, with 10 bases remaining between them. CDR3 sequence: CASSQARVLSGANVLTF. As DNA, the CDR3 is TGCGCCAGCAGCCAAGCACGAGTGCTCTCTGGGGCCAACGTCCTGACTTTC.

This clone occurred a few times. The chain joins TRBV5-5 to TRBJ1-1; the D is unclear. From germline, CDR1 is SGHKS and CDR2 YYEKEE (reference sequence). The CDR3 is 12 amino acids. V was pared by 4 bases and J by 3 bases, with 7 bases between. CDR3 coding DNA: TGTGCCAGCAGCCCTCAGGACACTGAAGCTTTCTTT. This gives the protein CASSPQDTEAFF. Together with reference TRBV5-5 and TRBJ1-1, the CDR3 gives the full variable domain: DAGVTQSPTHLIKTRGQQVTLRCSPISGHKSVSWYQQVLGQGPQFIFQYYEKEERGRGNFPDRFSARQFPNYSSELNVNALLLGDSALYLCASSPQDTEAFFGQGTRLTVV.